The 12 T cell receptor beta chains given below trace back to one sample, sequenced in a study of blood T cell repertoires in COVID-19. Data came from immunoSEQ multiplex PCR; TCRdb stores just in-frame clones and leaves some out. The sample shows about 190,000 clones, around 79% of them seen only once. Sequencing input: peripheral blood. These receptors all come from a man in his forties or fifties who had recovered from COVID-19.

The chain combines TRBV6-4 with TRBJ2-3; 13 bases are a match to TRBD2. CDR1 and CDR2 from the germline V gene are MRHNA and SNTAGT. Trimming cost V 6 bases and J 4 bases; bases outside gene matches: 4. The CDR3 is 15 amino acids. The CDR3 sequence is CASSSLAGGPDTQYF. The CDR3 DNA reads as TGTGCCAGCAGCTCACTAGCGGGAGGGCCAGATACGCAGTATTTT.

This rearrangement joins TRBV9 to TRBJ2-7; 8 bases agree with TRBD1. The CDR3 sequence is 15 residues long. CDR1 is SGDLS, CDR2 YYNGEE, per germline. V lost 3 bases, J lost 3 bases, and 8 bases stayed unmatched. This CDR3 is CASSARTGRNYEQYF. The CDR3 DNA reads as TGTGCCAGCAGCGCTCGGACAGGGCGAAACTACGAGCAGTACTTC.

The chain joins TRBV19 to TRBJ1-5; the D gene is possibly TRBD1 (5 bases). The CDR3 contains 15 residues. The V gene lost 6 bases and the J gene lost 1 base, with 13 bases spanning the gap. The germline CDR1 and CDR2 sequences are LNHDA and SQIVND (reference sequence). Here the CDR3 reads CASSGLDRSNQPQHF. The CDR3 DNA sequence: TGTGCCAGTAGCGGTCTCGACAGAAGCAATCAGCCCCAGCATTTT.

The rearrangement uses TRBV4-3 and TRBJ1-1, with 8 positions matching TRBD1. Germline V CDR1 and CDR2: LGHNA, YSLEER. The CDR3 has 15 residues. Trimming removed 0 bases from V and 6 bases from J; junction bases left unmatched: 6. This chain's CDR3 is CASSQDYRGAAEAFF. CDR3 in DNA: TGCGCCAGCAGCCAAGACTACAGGGGGGCTGCTGAAGCTTTCTTT.

This rearrangement joins TRBV27 to TRBJ2-5, with TRBD1 matching 9 bases. Germline-derived CDR1 and CDR2 are MNHEY and SMNVEV (reference sequence). J gave up 1 base and V 4 bases, and 10 bases lay outside the gene matches. CDR3 length: 17 amino acids. The CDR3 sequence is CASSSNPDRGPQETQYF. In nucleotides, the CDR3 is TGTGCCAGCAGTTCGAACCCGGACAGGGGCCCCCAAGAGACCCAGTACTTC.

CDR3 in amino acids: CASSLASASTDTQYF. In nucleotides, the CDR3 is TGTGCCAGCAGCTTGGCAAGCGCTAGCACAGATACGCAGTATTTT. The chain joins TRBV7-9 to TRBJ2-3, with D hard to call. Germline loops: CDR1 SEHNR, CDR2 FQNEAQ (reference sequence). Trimming shortened V by 3 bases and J by 0 bases, and 10 bases separated the two germline ends. CDR3 size: 15 residues.

This rearrangement joins TRBV24-1 to TRBJ2-2; D possibly corresponds to TRBD1 (5 bases). From germline, CDR1 is KGHDR and CDR2 SFDVKD. Deletions cut 2 bases from V and 2 bases from J, with 11 bases between. The CDR3 has 16 residues. The CDR3 DNA follows: TGTGCCACCAGTGATTCTACGGACACAAACACCGGGGAGCTGTTTTTT. Translating it yields CATSDSTDTNTGELFF.

V gene TRBV18 combines with J gene TRBJ2-7; D may be TRBD2 (6 bases). Germline lookup yields CDR1 KGHSH and CDR2 LQKENI. V was shortened by 2 bases and J by 1 base, with 15 bases between the two germline ends. The CDR3 has 16 amino acids. As DNA, the CDR3 is TGTGCCAGCTCACCAAGGTCGTCGGGGGTTTCCTACGAGCAGTACTTC. It yields the protein CASSPRSSGVSYEQYF.

CDR3: CASSLWDRFPQYF. CDR3 coding DNA: TGTGCCAGCAGCTTGTGGGACAGATTTCCCCAGTACTTC. The V call is TRBV5-6, the J call TRBJ2-5, with 7 bases lining up with TRBD1. The CDR3 runs to 13 residues. The germline V gene has CDR1 SGHDT and CDR2 YYEEEE. V lost 1 base to trimming and J lost 9 bases; unmatched junction nucleotides: 6.

Note on this clone: Other DNA sequences within the sample encode an identical CDR3. The CDR3 region is CASSLSGETQYF. In DNA, the CDR3 is TGTGCCAGCAGTTTATCGGGGGAGACCCAGTACTTC. The J gene is TRBJ2-5, the V gene TRBV28; a possible D gene is TRBD2 (5 bases). Germline V gene data show CDR1 as MDHEN and CDR2 as SYDVKM. Trimming cost V 1 base and J 5 bases, with 5 bases left between them. The CDR3 is 12 residues long. The full variable domain, completed using reference TRBV28 and TRBJ2-5, is DVKVTQSSRYLVKRTGEKVFLECVQDMDHENMFWYRQDPGLGLRLIYFSYDVKMKEKGDIPEGYSVSREKKERFSLILESASTNQTSMYLCASSLSGETQYFGPGTRLLVL.

The V and J genes are TRBV24-1 and TRBJ2-1; D unresolved. CDR3 length: 13 residues. V shed 4 bases and J shed 6 bases, with 9 bases lying between them. Germline values: CDR1 KGHDR, CDR2 SFDVKD. The DNA of the CDR3 is TGTGCCACCAGTGACACCGACATCAATGAGCAGTTCTTC. The encoded protein is CATSDTDINEQFF.

This rearrangement joins TRBV24-1 to TRBJ2-5; tentative D call: TRBD2 (5 bases). CDR3 length: 15 residues. V was cut by 3 bases and J by 2 bases, with 12 bases left in between. Germline CDR1 reads KGHDR; CDR2 reads SFDVKD. CDR3 residues: CATSDQRPPQETQYF. The CDR3 region has the DNA TGTGCCACCAGTGATCAGCGGCCCCCACAAGAGACCCAGTACTTC.